The TCR beta chain described here comes from a study of T-cell reconstitution after alpha-beta-depleted transplantation in children. The germline CDR1 and CDR2 sequences are DFQATT and SNEGSKA (reference sequence). This CDR3 contains 13 residues. Unique molecular identifiers were used in preparing the TCRbeta library. A single record per CDR3 protein comes from TCRdb applying MiXCR to the PCR reads. The repertoire holds around 440,000 distinct CDR3 sequences, with about 17% as singletons. The TCR sequence derives from a boy under three years old who had a stem cell transplant for Wiskott-Aldrich syndrome, so the T cells may come from the graft donor. The sequencing used PBMCs, mostly from graft donor cells, collected 360 days after TCRalphabeta/CD19-depleted stem cell transplant. This chain joins TRBV20-1 and TRBJ2-1; 10 positions match TRBD1. This CDR3 is CRTTGGPYNEQFF. CDR3 nucleotide sequence: TGCAGAACGACAGGGGGCCCGTACAATGAGCAGTTCTTC.